A selection of T cell receptor beta chains follows, all from one sample in a study of vaccination effects on CD4 cells after COVID-19. Antigen specificity for these receptors is unknown. Assay: immunoSEQ multiplex PCR; the TCRdb copy retains only in-frame clones and omits some. This table has 63,000 or so clones, roughly 73% appearing once. Sequencing used CD4+ T cells from PBMCs cultured with HIV peptides, obtained before COVID-19 vaccination. All receptors come from a human donor who had a prior SARS-CoV-2 infection. CDR3s leave out the opening cysteine and the closing phenylalanine or tryptophan. A D gene is named only where the DNA matches it firmly.

TRBV7-2,TRBD2,TRBJ2-3,ASTPEPRGGRGTQY
TRBV18,-,TRBJ1-2,ASSIGPGGENGYT
TRBV6-5,TRBD1,TRBJ1-2,ASRWTGGNYGYT
TRBV19,-,TRBJ1-2,ASSVDGQGGYT
TRBV14,-,TRBJ2-2,ASSLSTGELF
TRBV19,-,TRBJ2-2,ASTRGVTGELF
TRBV2,-,TRBJ2-2,ASHLLEGSTGELF
TRBV5-4,TRBD1,TRBJ2-2,ASSLIGQGANTGELF
TRBV15,-,TRBJ2-7,ATSRAAGSRYYEQY
TRBV2,-,TRBJ1-4,ASSNRDMEEKLF
TRBV2,TRBD2,TRBJ2-7,ASSGLGGGRAYEQY
TRBV9,-,TRBJ1-1,ASSGPRGLTGNTEAF
TRBV7-2,TRBD2,TRBJ2-1,ASSPRLAGAREQF
TRBV18,TRBD1,TRBJ2-7,ASSPQGAYEQY
TRBV4-1,-,TRBJ2-5,ASSPIDSQETQY
TRBV5-6,-,TRBJ2-3,ASSFLPLRSTDTQY
TRBV12-3/TRBV12-4,-,TRBJ2-1,ASSFYNEQF
TRBV19,-,TRBJ2-2,ASSTYDTGELF
TRBV5-1,-,TRBJ1-2,ASSLGEKYGYT
TRBV30,-,TRBJ2-5,ACAPPSRETQY
TRBV6-6,TRBD2,TRBJ2-1,ASSYRTGGRGEQF
TRBV3-1/TRBV3-2,TRBD1,TRBJ2-1,ASSHIARTGAYNEQF
TRBV5-1,-,TRBJ2-5,ASRHGTALQETQY
TRBV2,-,TRBJ2-5,ASSELARQETQY
TRBV5-4,TRBD2,TRBJ2-5,ASSQTSLAEETQY
TRBV2,-,TRBJ1-5,ASEQGLDQPQH
TRBV7-2,-,TRBJ2-1,ASNSPIREGEQF
TRBV20-1,-,TRBJ2-5,SASWGAGRKTQY
TRBV2,TRBD2,TRBJ2-2,ASRLGLAGAGELF
TRBV11-3,TRBD1,TRBJ2-7,ASSLAGPGQGADEQY
TRBV18,-,TRBJ2-3,ASSPPPIADTQY
TRBV7-2,TRBD2,TRBJ2-1,ASSSLAGPNEQF
TRBV7-9,-,TRBJ1-1,ASNDQQGYTEAF
TRBV5-4,-,TRBJ1-2,ASSLGDMTVYGYT
TRBV7-2,-,TRBJ2-6,ASSLAGAAPGANVLT
TRBV2,TRBD2,TRBJ2-7,ASRPGTKAFYEQY
TRBV3-1/TRBV3-2,-,TRBJ2-3,ASSQDPPGISTDTQY
TRBV6-5,-,TRBJ2-6,ASSYMAGANVLT
TRBV20-1,-,TRBJ2-7,SASQTSEQY